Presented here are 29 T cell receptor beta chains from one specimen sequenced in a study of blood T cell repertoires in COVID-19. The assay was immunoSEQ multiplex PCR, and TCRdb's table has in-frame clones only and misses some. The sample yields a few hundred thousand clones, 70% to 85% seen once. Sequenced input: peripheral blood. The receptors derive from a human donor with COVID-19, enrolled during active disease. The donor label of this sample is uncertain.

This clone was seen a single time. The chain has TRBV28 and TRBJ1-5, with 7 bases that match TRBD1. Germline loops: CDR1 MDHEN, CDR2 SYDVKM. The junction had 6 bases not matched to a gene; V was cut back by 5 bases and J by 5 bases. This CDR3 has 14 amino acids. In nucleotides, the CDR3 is TGTGCCAGCAGTACCTCGGGACAGCATCAGCCCCAGCATTTT. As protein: CASSTSGQHQPQHF.

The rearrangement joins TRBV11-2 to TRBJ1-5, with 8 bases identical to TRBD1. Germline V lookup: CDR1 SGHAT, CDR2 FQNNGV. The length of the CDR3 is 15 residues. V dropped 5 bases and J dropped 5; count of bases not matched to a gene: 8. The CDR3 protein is CASSRGQGTHQPQHF. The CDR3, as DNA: TGTGCCAGCAGCAGAGGACAGGGAACCCATCAGCCCCAGCATTTT. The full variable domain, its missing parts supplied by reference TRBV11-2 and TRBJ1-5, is EAGVAQSPRYKIIEKRQSVAFWCNPISGHATLYWYQQILGQGPKLLIQFQNNGVVDDSQLPKDRFSAERLKGVDSTLKIQPAKLEDSAVYLCASSRGQGTHQPQHFGDGTRLSIL.

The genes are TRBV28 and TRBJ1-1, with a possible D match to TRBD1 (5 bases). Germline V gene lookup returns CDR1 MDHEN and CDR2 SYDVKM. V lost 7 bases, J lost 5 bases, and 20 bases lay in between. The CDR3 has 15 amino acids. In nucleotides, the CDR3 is TGTGCCAGCATTCCCACTCGGGGGGGAGTGACTGAAGCTTTCTTT. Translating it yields CASIPTRGGVTEAFF.

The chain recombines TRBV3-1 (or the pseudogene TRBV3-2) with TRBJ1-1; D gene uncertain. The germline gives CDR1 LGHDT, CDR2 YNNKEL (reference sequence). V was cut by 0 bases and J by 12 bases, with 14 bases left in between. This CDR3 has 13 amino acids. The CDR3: CASSQDRVLPTFF. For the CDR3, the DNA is TGTGCCAGCAGCCAAGATAGAGTCCTCCCCACTTTCTTT.

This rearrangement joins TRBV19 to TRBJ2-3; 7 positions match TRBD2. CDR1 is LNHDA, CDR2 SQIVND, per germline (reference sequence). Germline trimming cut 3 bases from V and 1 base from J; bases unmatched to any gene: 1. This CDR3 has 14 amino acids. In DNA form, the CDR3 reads TGTGCCAGTAGTATGGGGGGGGGCACAGATACGCAGTATTTT. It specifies CASSMGGGTDTQYF.

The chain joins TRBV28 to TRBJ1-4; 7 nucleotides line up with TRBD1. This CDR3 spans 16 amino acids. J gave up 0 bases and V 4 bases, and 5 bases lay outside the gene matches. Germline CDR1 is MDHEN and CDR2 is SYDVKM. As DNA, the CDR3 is TGTGCCAGCAGTTCCAGGGGGGAACCAACTAATGAAAAACTGTTTTTT. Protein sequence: CASSSRGEPTNEKLFF. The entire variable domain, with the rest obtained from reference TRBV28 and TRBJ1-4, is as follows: DVKVTQSSRYLVKRTGEKVFLECVQDMDHENMFWYRQDPGLGLRLIYFSYDVKMKEKGDIPEGYSVSREKKERFSLILESASTNQTSMYLCASSSRGEPTNEKLFFGSGTQLSVL.

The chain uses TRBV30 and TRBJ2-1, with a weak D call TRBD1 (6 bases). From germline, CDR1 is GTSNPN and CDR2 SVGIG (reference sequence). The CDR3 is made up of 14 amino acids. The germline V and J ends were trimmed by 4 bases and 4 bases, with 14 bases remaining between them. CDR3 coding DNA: TGTGCCTGGATCCTGGACAGTCGGTACAATGAGCAGTTCTTC. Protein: CAWILDSRYNEQFF.

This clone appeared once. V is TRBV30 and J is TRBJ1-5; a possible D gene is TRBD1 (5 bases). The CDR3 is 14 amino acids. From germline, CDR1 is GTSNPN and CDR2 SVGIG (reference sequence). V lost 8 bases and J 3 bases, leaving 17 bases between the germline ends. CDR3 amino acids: CAGGGRGPNQPQHF. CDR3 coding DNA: TGTGCCGGGGGAGGGAGGGGTCCCAATCAGCCCCAGCATTTT.

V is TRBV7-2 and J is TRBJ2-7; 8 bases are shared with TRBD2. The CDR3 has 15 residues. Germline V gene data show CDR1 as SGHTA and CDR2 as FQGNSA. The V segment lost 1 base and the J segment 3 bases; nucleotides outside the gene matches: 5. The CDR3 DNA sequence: TGTGCCAGCAGCTTAGATCCAGCGGGAGTCTACGAGCAGTACTTC. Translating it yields CASSLDPAGVYEQYF. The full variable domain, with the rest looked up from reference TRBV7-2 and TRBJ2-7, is GAGVSQSPSNKVTEKGKDVELRCDPISGHTALYWYRQSLGQGLEFLIYFQGNSAPDKSGLPSDRFSAERTGGSVSTLTIQRTQQEDSAVYLCASSLDPAGVYEQYFGPGTRLTVT.

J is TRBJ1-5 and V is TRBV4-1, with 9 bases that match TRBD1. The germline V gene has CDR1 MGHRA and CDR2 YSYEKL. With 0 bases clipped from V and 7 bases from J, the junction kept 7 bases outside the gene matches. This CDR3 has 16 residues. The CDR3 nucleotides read TGCGCCAGCAGCCAAGACGGACAGGGGCGAGGCCAGCCCCAGCATTTT. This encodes CASSQDGQGRGQPQHF.

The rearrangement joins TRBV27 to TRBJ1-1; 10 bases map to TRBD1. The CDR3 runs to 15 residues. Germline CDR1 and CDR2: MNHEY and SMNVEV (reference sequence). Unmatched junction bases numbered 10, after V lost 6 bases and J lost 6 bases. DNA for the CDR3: TGTGCCAGCAGGGGGACAGGGGTTGCCTTATCTGAAGCTTTCTTT. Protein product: CASRGTGVALSEAFF.

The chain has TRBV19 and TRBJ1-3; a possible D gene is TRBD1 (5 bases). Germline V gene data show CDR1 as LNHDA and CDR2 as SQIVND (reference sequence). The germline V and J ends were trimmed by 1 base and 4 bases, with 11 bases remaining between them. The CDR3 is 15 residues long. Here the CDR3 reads CASSIVGGAGNTIYF. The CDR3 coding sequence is TGTGCCAGTAGTATAGTGGGGGGAGCCGGAAACACCATATATTTT.

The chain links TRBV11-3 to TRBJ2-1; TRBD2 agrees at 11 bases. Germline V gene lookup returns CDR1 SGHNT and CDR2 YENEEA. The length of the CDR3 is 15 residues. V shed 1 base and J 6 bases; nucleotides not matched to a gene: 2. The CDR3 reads CASSLGGTSGNEQFF. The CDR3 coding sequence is TGTGCCAGCAGCTTAGGCGGGACTAGCGGCAATGAGCAGTTCTTC.

The CDR3 coding sequence is TGTGCCAGCAGCTTAGCGGGGGGGCTCTCTGGGGCCAACGTCCTGACTTTC. It specifies CASSLAGGLSGANVLTF. The gene calls are TRBV7-2 and TRBJ2-6, with a tentative D call TRBD2 (7 bases). Germline loops: CDR1 SGHTA, CDR2 FQGNSA. The V gene lost 0 bases and the J gene lost 0 bases, with 9 bases spanning the gap. CDR3 size: 17 residues.

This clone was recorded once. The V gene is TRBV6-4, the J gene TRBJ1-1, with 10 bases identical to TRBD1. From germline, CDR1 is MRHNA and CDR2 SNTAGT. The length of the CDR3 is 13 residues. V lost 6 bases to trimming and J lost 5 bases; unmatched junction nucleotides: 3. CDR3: CASSGDRGTEAFF. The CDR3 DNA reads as TGTGCCAGCAGCGGGGACAGGGGAACTGAAGCTTTCTTT.

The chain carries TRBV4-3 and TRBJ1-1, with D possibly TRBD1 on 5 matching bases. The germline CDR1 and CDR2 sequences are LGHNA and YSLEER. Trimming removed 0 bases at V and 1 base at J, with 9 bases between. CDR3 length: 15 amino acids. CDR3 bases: TGCGCCAGCAGCCAAGACAGGGTAGCGAACACTGAAGCTTTCTTT. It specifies CASSQDRVANTEAFF.

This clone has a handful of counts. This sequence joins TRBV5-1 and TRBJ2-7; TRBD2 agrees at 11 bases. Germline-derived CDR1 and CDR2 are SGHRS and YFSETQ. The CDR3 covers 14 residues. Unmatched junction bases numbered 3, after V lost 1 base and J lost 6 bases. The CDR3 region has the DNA TGCGCCAGCAGCTTGACTAGCGGGAGTTCCGAGCAGTACTTC. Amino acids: CASSLTSGSSEQYF.

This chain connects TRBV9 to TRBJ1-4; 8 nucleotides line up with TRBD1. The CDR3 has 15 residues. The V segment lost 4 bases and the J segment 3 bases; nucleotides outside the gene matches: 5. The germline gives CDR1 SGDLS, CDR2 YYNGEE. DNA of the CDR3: TGTGCCAGCAGCCCACGGACAGGGCCTAATGAAAAACTGTTTTTT. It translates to CASSPRTGPNEKLFF.

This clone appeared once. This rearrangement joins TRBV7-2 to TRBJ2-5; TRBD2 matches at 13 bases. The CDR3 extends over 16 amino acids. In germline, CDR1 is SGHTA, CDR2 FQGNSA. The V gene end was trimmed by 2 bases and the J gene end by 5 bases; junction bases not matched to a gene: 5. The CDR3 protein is CASSLRTSGGGETQYF. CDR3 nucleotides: TGTGCCAGCAGCTTAAGGACTAGCGGGGGCGGGGAGACCCAGTACTTC.

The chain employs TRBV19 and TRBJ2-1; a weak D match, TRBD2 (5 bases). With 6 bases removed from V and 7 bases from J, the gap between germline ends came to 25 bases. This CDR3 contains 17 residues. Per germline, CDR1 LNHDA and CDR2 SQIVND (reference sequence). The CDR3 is CASSYRRGSVGGNEQFF. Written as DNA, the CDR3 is TGTGCCAGTAGCTATAGACGAGGGTCTGTGGGTGGGAATGAGCAGTTCTTC.

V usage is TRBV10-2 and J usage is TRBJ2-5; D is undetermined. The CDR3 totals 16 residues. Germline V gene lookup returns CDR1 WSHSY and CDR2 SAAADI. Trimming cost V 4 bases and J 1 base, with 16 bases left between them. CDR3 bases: TGCGCCAGCAGTGTGGGCCACCCCGCAGTCCAAGAGACCCAGTACTTC. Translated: CASSVGHPAVQETQYF.

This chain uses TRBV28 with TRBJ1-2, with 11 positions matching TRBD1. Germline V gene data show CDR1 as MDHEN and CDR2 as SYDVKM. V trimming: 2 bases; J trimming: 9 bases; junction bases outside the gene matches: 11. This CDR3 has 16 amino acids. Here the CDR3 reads CASSLLSVGQGVSYTF. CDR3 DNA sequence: TGTGCCAGCAGTTTACTGTCGGTGGGACAGGGGGTTAGCTACACCTTC.

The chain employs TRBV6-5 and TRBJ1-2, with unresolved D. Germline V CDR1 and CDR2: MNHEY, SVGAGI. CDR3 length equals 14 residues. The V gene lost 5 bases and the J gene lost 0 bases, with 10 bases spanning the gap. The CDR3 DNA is TGTGCCAGCAGTCCGACACTGACTAACTATGGCTACACCTTC. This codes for CASSPTLTNYGYTF.

This CDR3 is CASSAISPGEPYNEQFF. The CDR3 region has the DNA TGTGCCAGTAGTGCAATTTCCCCGGGGGAACCCTACAATGAGCAGTTCTTC. The J gene is TRBJ2-1, the V gene TRBV19, with a weak D call TRBD2 (6 bases). V was cut by 5 bases and J by 2 bases, with 19 bases left in between. Germline V gene lookup returns CDR1 LNHDA and CDR2 SQIVND (reference sequence). The CDR3 extends over 17 amino acids.

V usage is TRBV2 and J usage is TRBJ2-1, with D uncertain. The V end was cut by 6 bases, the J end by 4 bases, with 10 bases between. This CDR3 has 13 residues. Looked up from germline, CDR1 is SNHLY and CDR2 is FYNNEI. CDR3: CASRPLGYNEQFF. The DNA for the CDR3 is TGTGCCAGCAGGCCTCTAGGATACAATGAGCAGTTCTTC. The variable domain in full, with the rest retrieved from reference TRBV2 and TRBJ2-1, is EPEVTQTPSHQVTQMGQEVILRCVPISNHLYFYWYRQILGQKVEFLVSFYNNEISEKSEIFDDQFSVERPDGSNFTLKIRSTKLEDSAMYFCASRPLGYNEQFFGPGTRLTVL.

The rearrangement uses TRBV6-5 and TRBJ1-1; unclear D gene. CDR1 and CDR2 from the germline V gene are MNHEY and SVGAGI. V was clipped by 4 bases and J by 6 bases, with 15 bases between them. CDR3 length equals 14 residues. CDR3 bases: TGTGCCAGCAGTTTGGTCACCCGCGGCGCTGAAGCTTTCTTT. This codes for CASSLVTRGAEAFF.

The CDR3: CASSVGDSGPYEQYF. The CDR3 DNA follows: TGTGCCAGCAGCGTAGGGGATAGCGGGCCCTACGAGCAGTACTTC. This chain connects TRBV9 to TRBJ2-7; 7 nucleotides align to TRBD2. Trimming at V came to 0 bases and at J to 2 bases, leaving 5 bases not matched to a gene. This CDR3 contains 15 residues. Germline lookup yields CDR1 SGDLS and CDR2 YYNGEE.

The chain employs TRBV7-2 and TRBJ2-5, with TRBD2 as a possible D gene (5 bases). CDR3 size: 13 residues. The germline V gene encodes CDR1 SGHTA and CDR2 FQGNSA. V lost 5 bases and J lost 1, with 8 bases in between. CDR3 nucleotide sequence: TGTGCCAGCAGCCGCGGGCTCCAAGAGACCCAGTACTTC. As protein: CASSRGLQETQYF.

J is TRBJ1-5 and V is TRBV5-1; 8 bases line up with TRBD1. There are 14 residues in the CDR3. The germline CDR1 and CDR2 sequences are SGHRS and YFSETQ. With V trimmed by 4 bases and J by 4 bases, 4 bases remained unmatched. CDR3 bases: TGCGCCAGCAGCCAAACAGGGGGTAATCAGCCCCAGCATTTT. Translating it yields CASSQTGGNQPQHF. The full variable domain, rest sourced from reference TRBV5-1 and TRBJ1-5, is KAGVTQTPRYLIKTRGQQVTLSCSPISGHRSVSWYQQTPGQGLQFLFEYFSETQRNKGNFPGRFSGRQFSNSRSEMNVSTLELGDSALYLCASSQTGGNQPQHFGDGTRLSIL.